This T cell receptor beta chain stems from a study of cytotoxic CD8 clonotypes in ibrutinib-treated CLL. At the level of the study: Of a cohort that held roughly eleven relapsed/refractory and around 14 treatment-naive patients, fewer than 18 were IGHV unmutated.

The CDR3 loop spans 16 amino acids. The V and J ends lost 4 bases and 2 bases, in that order; junction bases with no gene match: 9. Germline values: CDR1 SGHTS, CDR2 YDEGEE. Regarding the study as a whole: The public clonotypes identified were infrequent and showed contraction or stability on treatment. Clonality rose at ibrutinib response and fell back toward baseline at progression.

Concerning this clone: What it binds is not known.

Using immunoSEQ multiplex PCR, the repertoire was profiled, and TCRdb retains in-frame clones only, with some absent. The sample carries around 300,000 clones, about 80% recorded once. The clonotype comes from a human donor with chronic lymphocytic leukemia. V usage is TRBV5-8 and J usage is TRBJ2-5; 9 nucleotides align to TRBD1. The sample here was PBMCs, taken before ibrutinib treatment. This CDR3 is CASSVVRGQGQETQYF. CDR3 in DNA: TGTGCCAGCAGCGTGGTCAGGGGACAGGGTCAAGAGACCCAGTACTTC.